This TCR beta chain was recorded in a study of shared clonotypes between healthy human individuals. Notes on this clone: Its antigen is not identified.

Naive CD8 cells lacked CD45RO, underwent positive selection for CCR7 and left out terminally differentiated effector memory CD45RA+ cells. Findings and caveats of the study: In having few donors, the study represented limited genetic and exposure-history diversity.

TCRdb keeps only in-frame clones here, not all; method: immunoSEQ multiplex PCR. Among millions of clones, about 95% were seen once, and the ten largest hold 0.9% to 1.4%. There are 13 residues in the CDR3. Trimming shortened V by 3 bases and J by 4 bases, and 9 bases separated the two germline ends. Germline CDR1 is SQVTM and CDR2 is ANQGSEA. The sample consisted of naive CD8+ T cells sorted from blood. The chain couples TRBV29-1 to TRBJ2-2, with D maybe TRBD1 (6 bases). This clonotype was obtained from a man between 18 and 35 years old in good health. CDR3 DNA: TGCAGCGTTGATGGACAGATCACCGGGGAGCTGTTTTTT. This translates into CSVDGQITGELFF.